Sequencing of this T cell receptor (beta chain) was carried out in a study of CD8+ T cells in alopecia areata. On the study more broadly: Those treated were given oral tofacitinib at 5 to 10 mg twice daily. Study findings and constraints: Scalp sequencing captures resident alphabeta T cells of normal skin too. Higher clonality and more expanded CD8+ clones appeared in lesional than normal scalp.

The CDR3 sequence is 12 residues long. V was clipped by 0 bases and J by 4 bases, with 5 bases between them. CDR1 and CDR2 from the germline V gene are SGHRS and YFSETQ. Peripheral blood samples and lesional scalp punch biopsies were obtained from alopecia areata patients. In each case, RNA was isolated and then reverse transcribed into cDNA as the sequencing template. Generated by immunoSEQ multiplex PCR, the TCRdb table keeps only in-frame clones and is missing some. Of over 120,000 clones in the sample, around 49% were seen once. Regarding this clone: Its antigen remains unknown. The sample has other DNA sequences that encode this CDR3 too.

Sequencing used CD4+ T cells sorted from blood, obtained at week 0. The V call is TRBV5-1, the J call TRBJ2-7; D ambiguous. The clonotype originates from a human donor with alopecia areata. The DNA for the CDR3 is TGCGCCAGCAGCTTGGTCCCATACGAGCAGTACTTC. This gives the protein CASSLVPYEQYF. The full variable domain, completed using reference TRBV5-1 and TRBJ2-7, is KAGVTQTPRYLIKTRGQQVTLSCSPISGHRSVSWYQQTPGQGLQFLFEYFSETQRNKGNFPGRFSGRQFSNSRSEMNVSTLELGDSALYLCASSLVPYEQYFGPGTRLTVT.